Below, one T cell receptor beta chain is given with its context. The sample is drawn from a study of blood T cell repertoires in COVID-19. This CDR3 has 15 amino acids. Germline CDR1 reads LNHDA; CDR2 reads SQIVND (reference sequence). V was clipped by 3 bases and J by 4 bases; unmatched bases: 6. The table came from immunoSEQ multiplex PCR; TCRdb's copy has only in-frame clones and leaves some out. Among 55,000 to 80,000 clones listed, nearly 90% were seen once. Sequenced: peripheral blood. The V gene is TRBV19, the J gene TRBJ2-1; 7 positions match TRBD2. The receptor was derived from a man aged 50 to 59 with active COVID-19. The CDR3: CASSIGGGPYNEQFF. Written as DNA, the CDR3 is TGTGCCAGTAGTATCGGCGGGGGTCCATACAATGAGCAGTTCTTC.